Here is one T cell receptor beta chain with its context. Antigen unknown. This entry is derived from a study of graft-versus-host responses after intestinal transplantation. Study summary: As for transplant type, recipients had multivisceral, liver-intestinal, or isolated intestinal grafts. All of the recipients had induction that used anti-thymocyte globulin, then tacrolimus and steroids for around three years. Study-level findings and limits: With peak circulating GvH clone levels came an association with early post-transplant HvG declines. GvH clones were identified in recipient marrow, with some first appearing in ileum or blood.

Only in-frame clones appear in the TCRdb table, and some are missing; sequencing was by immunoSEQ multiplex PCR. The table shows 95,000 to 100,000 clones, with roughly 88% occurring only once. Germline V lookup: CDR1 SQVTM, CDR2 ANQGSEA. J gave up 4 bases and V 5 bases, and 1 base lay outside the gene matches. The CDR3 has 11 amino acids. This TCR was recovered from a human patient who received an intestinal transplant, so some T cells may come from the graft donor. The sample here was PBMCs, taken 255 days after intestinal transplant. This sequence joins TRBV29-1 and TRBJ1-1, with TRBD1 matching 7 bases. This chain's CDR3 is CSVTGVTEAFF. CDR3 nucleotides: TGCAGCGTTACAGGGGTCACTGAAGCTTTCTTT.